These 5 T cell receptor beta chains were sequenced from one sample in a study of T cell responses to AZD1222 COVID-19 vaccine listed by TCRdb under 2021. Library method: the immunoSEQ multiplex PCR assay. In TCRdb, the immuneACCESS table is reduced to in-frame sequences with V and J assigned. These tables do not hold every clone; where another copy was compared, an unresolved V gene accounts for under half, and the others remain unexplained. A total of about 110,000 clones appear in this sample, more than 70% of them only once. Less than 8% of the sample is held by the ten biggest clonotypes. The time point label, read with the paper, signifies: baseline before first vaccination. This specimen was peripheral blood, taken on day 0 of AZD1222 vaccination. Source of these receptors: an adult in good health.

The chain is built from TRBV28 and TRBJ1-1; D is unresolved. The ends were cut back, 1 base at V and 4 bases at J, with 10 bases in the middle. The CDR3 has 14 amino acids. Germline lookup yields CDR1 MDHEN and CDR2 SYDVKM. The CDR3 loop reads CASSLSAISTEAFF. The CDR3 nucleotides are TGTGCCAGCAGTTTATCCGCTATCAGCACTGAAGCTTTCTTT.

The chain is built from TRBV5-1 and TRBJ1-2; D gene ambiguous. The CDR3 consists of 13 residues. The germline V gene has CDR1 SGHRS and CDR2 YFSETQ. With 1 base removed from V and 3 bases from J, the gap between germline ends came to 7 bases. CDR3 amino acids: CASSLRQDYGYTF. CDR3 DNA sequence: TGCGCCAGCAGCTTGAGACAAGACTATGGCTACACCTTC.

CDR3 nucleotides: TGTGCCAGCTCACCACGGACAGGGGAAGAGGCTGGAAACACCATATATTTT. Translating gives CASSPRTGEEAGNTIYF. This chain links TRBV18 with TRBJ1-3; 9 bases match TRBD1. Trimming took 1 base from V and 2 from J; bases not matched to a gene: 6. The germline gives CDR1 KGHSH, CDR2 LQKENI. This CDR3 is 17 amino acids long.

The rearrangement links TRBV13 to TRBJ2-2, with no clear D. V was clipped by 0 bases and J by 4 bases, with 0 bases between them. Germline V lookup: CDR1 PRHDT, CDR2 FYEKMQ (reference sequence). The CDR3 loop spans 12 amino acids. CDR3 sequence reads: CASSLGTGELFF. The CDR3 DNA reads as TGTGCCAGCAGCTTAGGCACCGGGGAGCTGTTTTTT.

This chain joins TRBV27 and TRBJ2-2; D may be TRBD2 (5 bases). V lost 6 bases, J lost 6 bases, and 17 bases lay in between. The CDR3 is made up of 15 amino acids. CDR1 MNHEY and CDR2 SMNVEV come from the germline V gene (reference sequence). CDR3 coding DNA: TGTGCCAGCAGCCGGGATTTAATACCTCCCGGGGAGCTGTTTTTT. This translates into CASSRDLIPPGELFF.